Each of the 32 T cell receptor beta chains below was sequenced from the same sample in a study of blood T cell repertoires in COVID-19. Sequencing used immunoSEQ multiplex PCR; TCRdb keeps in-frame clones, though not all of them. This sample yields approximately 150,000 clones, of which roughly 88% are seen a single time; around a quarter belongs to the top ten. Material: peripheral blood. These receptors were obtained from a human donor in a cohort sampled during active COVID-19.

CDR3 residues: CASSVGTRGEKLFF. Here the CDR3 DNA reads TGTGCCAGCAGCGTGGGTACCCGGGGAGAAAAACTGTTTTTT. The J gene is TRBJ1-4, the V gene TRBV9; no definite D call. CDR1 is SGDLS and CDR2 is YYNGEE in the germline V gene. Between the trimmed V and J ends, which lost 2 bases and 8 bases, there was a span of 13 bases. The CDR3 spans 14 residues.

This chain connects TRBV7-2 to TRBJ1-6; D ambiguous. Deletions cut 1 base from V and 5 bases from J, with 18 bases between. The CDR3 totals 18 residues. Germline CDR1 is SGHTA and CDR2 is FQGNSA. The CDR3 spells CASSLVGRNPINNSPLHF. The CDR3 DNA reads as TGTGCCAGCAGCTTAGTGGGCAGGAACCCAATTAATAATTCACCCCTCCACTTT.

Comments on this clone: Other DNA sequences from this sample encode an identical CDR3 as well. The chain employs TRBV5-1 and TRBJ2-5; a weak D match, TRBD2 (6 bases). Germline V CDR1 and CDR2: SGHRS, YFSETQ. This CDR3 spans 16 amino acids. Trimming removed 0 bases at V and 0 bases at J, with 12 bases between. The CDR3 region has the DNA TGCGCCAGCAGCTTGGTAGCCGGAGGGTACCAAGAGACCCAGTACTTC. Its protein is CASSLVAGGYQETQYF.

The CDR3 is CASSSTGATNEKLFF. For the CDR3, the DNA is TGCGCCAGCAGCTCGACAGGTGCAACTAATGAAAAACTGTTTTTT. V gene TRBV5-1 combines with J gene TRBJ1-4, with TRBD1 as a possible D gene (6 bases). The CDR3 has 15 amino acids. The ends were cut back, 3 bases at V and 0 bases at J, with 9 bases in the middle. Germline V gene data show CDR1 as SGHRS and CDR2 as YFSETQ.

The chain joins TRBV6-2 or TRBV6-3 to TRBJ2-7; 9 nucleotides match TRBD1. The junction had 12 bases not matched to a gene; V was cut back by 5 bases and J by 7 bases. Germline V gives CDR1 MNHEY, CDR2 SVGEGT. The CDR3 runs to 15 residues. The CDR3 spells CASSRRTGGAGEQYF. For the CDR3, the DNA is TGTGCCAGCAGTCGTAGAACAGGGGGCGCGGGGGAGCAGTACTTC.

The V gene is TRBV4-3, the J gene TRBJ2-7; 12 bases fit TRBD1. The CDR3 has 17 residues. Germline trimming cut 0 bases from V and 2 bases from J; bases unmatched to any gene: 5. CDR1 LGHNA and CDR2 YSLEER come from the germline V gene. The CDR3 DNA reads TGCGCCAGCAGCCAAGAGGGGACAGGGGGCTACACCTACGAGCAGTACTTC. This gives the protein CASSQEGTGGYTYEQYF.

The chain uses TRBV15 and TRBJ1-3; D gene uncertain. Germline-derived CDR1 and CDR2 are LNHNV and YYDKDF (reference sequence). CDR3 length: 14 amino acids. V shed 1 base and J shed 4 bases, with 8 bases lying between them. CDR3 region: CATSRAVFGNTIYF. The DNA for the CDR3 is TGTGCCACCAGCAGAGCTGTATTCGGAAACACCATATATTTT.

J is TRBJ1-6 and V is TRBV12-3 or TRBV12-4, with a possible D match to TRBD1 (5 bases). The CDR3 extends over 12 amino acids. V lost 4 bases and J 14 bases, leaving 12 bases between the germline ends. Here the CDR3 DNA reads TGTGCCAGCAGTTCGATAGGCAGGGCCCTCCACTTT. Translating it yields CASSSIGRALHF.

The genes are TRBV4-3 and TRBJ2-1, with 13 bases lining up with TRBD2. Germline CDR1 and CDR2: LGHNA and YSLEER. Unmatched junction bases numbered 5, after V lost 3 bases and J lost 6 bases. The CDR3 loop spans 16 amino acids. In DNA form, the CDR3 reads TGCGCCAGCAGCCATCTACTAGCGGGGGGGCGCAATGAGCAGTTCTTC. This codes for CASSHLLAGGRNEQFF.

The chain links TRBV10-3 to TRBJ2-3; TRBD2 aligns across 8 bases. Germline V CDR1 and CDR2: ENHRY, SYGVKD. V lost 3 bases, J lost 2 bases, and 7 bases stayed unmatched. The CDR3 sequence is 16 residues long. CDR3 region: CAISDREGPTTDTQYF. The CDR3, as DNA: TGTGCCATCAGTGACCGGGAGGGACCTACCACAGATACGCAGTATTTT.

The chain recombines TRBV27 with TRBJ2-3; 16 bases are a match to TRBD2. This CDR3 has 20 amino acids. With V trimmed by 6 bases and J by 1 base, 13 bases remained unmatched. Germline V gene sequence: CDR1 MNHEY, CDR2 SMNVEV (reference sequence). For the CDR3, the DNA is TGTGCCAGCAGCCGACTCCCGGGACTAGCGGGGGGGCTAGGCACAGATACGCAGTATTTT. Encoded protein: CASSRLPGLAGGLGTDTQYF.

The chain has TRBV7-2 and TRBJ1-5, with unresolved D. Trimming cost V 5 bases and J 9 bases, with 11 bases left between them. There are 12 residues in the CDR3. Germline V lookup: CDR1 SGHTA, CDR2 FQGNSA. CDR3 in amino acids: CASSRTRGPQHF. The CDR3 nucleotides read TGTGCCAGCAGCCGGACCCGGGGGCCCCAGCATTTT.

This chain uses TRBV9 with TRBJ2-5; possibly TRBD1 for D (6 bases). The V end was cut by 5 bases, the J end by 2 bases, with 13 bases between. The CDR3 is 14 residues long. The germline V gene encodes CDR1 SGDLS and CDR2 YYNGEE. CDR3 sequence (DNA): TGTGCCAGCAGTCGTACAGGGATACAAGAGACCCAGTACTTC. The encoded protein is CASSRTGIQETQYF.

This chain links TRBV6-2 or TRBV6-3 with TRBJ2-6, with TRBD1 identical over 7 bases. This CDR3 has 15 amino acids. Germline V gene data show CDR1 as MNHEY and CDR2 as SVGEGT. V dropped 6 bases and J dropped 2; count of bases not matched to a gene: 4. The CDR3: CASSGTGAGANVLTF. The DNA for the CDR3 is TGTGCCAGCAGCGGAACAGGGGCTGGGGCCAACGTCCTGACTTTC.

The J gene is TRBJ1-4, the V gene TRBV15; D ambiguous. The V and J ends lost 1 base and 3 bases respectively, with 6 bases between them. Germline CDR1 reads LNHNV; CDR2 reads YYDKDF (reference sequence). The CDR3 extends over 14 amino acids. The CDR3 nucleotides are TGTGCCACCAGCAGAGCCCAGGCTAATGAAAAACTGTTTTTT. Residues: CATSRAQANEKLFF.

The chain couples TRBV9 to TRBJ1-6, with D possibly matching TRBD1 (5 bases). Trimming shortened V by 3 bases and J by 6 bases, and 13 bases separated the two germline ends. The CDR3 extends over 15 amino acids. Per the germline V gene, CDR1 is SGDLS and CDR2 is YYNGEE. The CDR3 loop reads CASSATQGGNSPLHF. CDR3 in DNA: TGTGCCAGCAGCGCCACTCAGGGCGGTAATTCACCCCTCCACTTT.

The V call is TRBV10-3, the J call TRBJ1-1, with D perhaps TRBD1 (6 bases). Germline V gene sequence: CDR1 ENHRY, CDR2 SYGVKD. The length of the CDR3 is 13 residues. The V end was cut by 7 bases, the J end by 5 bases, with 14 bases between. The CDR3 protein is CAIMGGQGTEAFF. The CDR3 bases are TGTGCCATCATGGGGGGGCAGGGGACTGAAGCTTTCTTT.

The V gene is TRBV4-1, the J gene TRBJ2-1; D is undetermined. CDR3 length: 14 amino acids. Germline assignment: CDR1 MGHRA and CDR2 YSYEKL. The germline V and J ends were trimmed by 0 bases and 4 bases, with 7 bases remaining between them. Here the CDR3 DNA reads TGCGCCAGCAGCCAAGAGACACGTTACAATGAGCAGTTCTTC. Translating gives CASSQETRYNEQFF.

This clone occurred a few times. This chain uses TRBV25-1 with TRBJ1-4; weak D call: TRBD1 (6 bases). Germline V lookup: CDR1 MGHDK, CDR2 SYGVNS. Trimming removed 5 bases from V and 0 bases from J, with 16 bases in between. The CDR3 consists of 17 residues. CDR3 coding DNA: TGTGCCAGCAGTCCCCAGGGGCTGGCTTCAACTAATGAAAAACTGTTTTTT. This encodes CASSPQGLASTNEKLFF.

This sequence joins TRBV6-5 and TRBJ1-4, with 10 bases aligning to TRBD1. V was clipped by 3 bases and J by 7 bases; unmatched bases: 5. Germline V gives CDR1 MNHEY, CDR2 SVGAGI. CDR3 size: 15 residues. The CDR3 here is CASSYAGTGVEKLFF. As DNA, the CDR3 is TGTGCCAGCAGTTATGCTGGGACAGGGGTTGAAAAACTGTTTTTT.

The chain carries TRBV5-4 and TRBJ2-1; TRBD1 is a possible D gene (6 bases). V lost 4 bases, J lost 0 bases, and 14 bases lay in between. CDR1 is SGHNT, CDR2 YYREEE, per germline (reference sequence). The CDR3 sequence is 16 residues long. CDR3 in DNA: TGTGCCAGCAGCACTGGAGGACAGCTCTCCTACAATGAGCAGTTCTTC. Translation gives CASSTGGQLSYNEQFF.

The V gene is TRBV3-1 (or the pseudogene TRBV3-2), the J gene TRBJ1-6, with TRBD1 matching 11 bases. V lost 1 base and J lost 6; bases outside the gene matches: 5. The CDR3 runs 17 residues. Germline V gene sequence: CDR1 LGHDT, CDR2 YNNKEL (reference sequence). Here the CDR3 reads CASSQVAGTGGNSPLHF. The CDR3 region has the DNA TGTGCCAGCAGCCAAGTCGCCGGGACAGGGGGTAATTCACCCCTCCACTTT.

The rearrangement links TRBV28 to TRBJ2-1, with D tentatively TRBD2 (6 bases). Per germline, CDR1 MDHEN and CDR2 SYDVKM. CDR3 size: 14 residues. Trimming pared 3 bases from V and 4 bases from J, leaving 10 bases between. CDR3 residues: CASSLGLQYNEQFF. Here the CDR3 DNA reads TGTGCCAGCAGTTTGGGACTTCAATACAATGAGCAGTTCTTC.

The chain recombines TRBV7-2 with TRBJ1-2, with D maybe TRBD1 (5 bases). This CDR3 has 13 residues. V dropped 1 base and J dropped 7 bases, with 10 bases sitting between them. Germline CDR1 reads SGHTA; CDR2 reads FQGNSA. As DNA, the CDR3 is TGTGCCAGCAGCTTAGGGCAGGGAAGTGGCTACACCTTC. This translates into CASSLGQGSGYTF.

The chain combines TRBV7-6 with TRBJ2-3; 8 bases align to TRBD2. This CDR3 has 15 residues. From germline, CDR1 is SGHVS and CDR2 FNYEAQ. With 3 bases clipped from V and 0 bases from J, the junction kept 2 bases outside the gene matches. DNA of the CDR3: TGTGCCAGCAGCTTTAGCGGGGCTAGCACAGATACGCAGTATTTT. This translates into CASSFSGASTDTQYF.

This clone was detected only a few times. The chain employs TRBV6-2 or TRBV6-3 and TRBJ2-7; TRBD1 might be the D (5 bases). The CDR3 covers 13 residues. V was cut by 6 bases and J by 2 bases, with 11 bases left in between. The germline V gene has CDR1 MNHEY and CDR2 SVGEGT. The DNA of the CDR3 is TGTGCCAGCAGCCTCGACAGAACCTACGAGCAGTACTTC. Its protein is CASSLDRTYEQYF.

This clone was observed a few times. V usage is TRBV7-9 and J usage is TRBJ1-3; D not resolved. The ends were cut back, 1 base at V and 4 bases at J, with 5 bases in the middle. CDR3 size: 13 residues. Germline assignment: CDR1 SEHNR and CDR2 FQNEAQ (reference sequence). The CDR3 reads CASSLGGGNTIYF. The CDR3 DNA sequence: TGTGCCAGCAGCTTAGGAGGGGGAAACACCATATATTTT.

J is TRBJ2-5 and V is TRBV12-5, with 8 bases lining up with TRBD1. Trimming removed 3 bases from V and 2 bases from J; junction bases left unmatched: 8. CDR1 is LGHNT and CDR2 is FRNRAP in the germline V gene. CDR3 length: 16 amino acids. CDR3 residues: CASGLRGQANQETQYF. The CDR3 bases are TGTGCTAGTGGTTTAAGGGGACAGGCGAATCAAGAGACCCAGTACTTC.

This clone was counted only a few times. The chain uses TRBV5-1 and TRBJ2-1, with a possible D match to TRBD1 (6 bases). Trimming took off 0 bases at V and 5 bases at J, with 12 bases between the two ends. In germline, CDR1 is SGHRS, CDR2 YFSETQ. This CDR3 is built from 15 residues. For the CDR3, the DNA is TGCGCCAGCAGCTTGGCCGGGACAAAGGACAATGAGCAGTTCTTC. As protein: CASSLAGTKDNEQFF.

The chain combines TRBV3-1 (or the pseudogene TRBV3-2) with TRBJ2-7, with 7 bases aligning to TRBD1. The CDR3 totals 14 residues. V shed 2 bases, J shed 5 bases, and the junction held 6 bases outside the gene matches. Germline V gene data show CDR1 as LGHDT and CDR2 as YNNKEL (reference sequence). The CDR3: CASSQRDSTNEQYF. CDR3 DNA sequence: TGTGCCAGCAGCCAAAGGGACAGTACCAACGAGCAGTACTTC.

V gene TRBV5-1 combines with J gene TRBJ2-2; D call uncertain. The CDR3 covers 14 residues. Germline V CDR1 and CDR2: SGHRS, YFSETQ. Trimming took 5 bases from V and 6 from J, leaving 14 bases between them. CDR3 DNA: TGCGCCAGCAGACTTTTCCTAGGCGCCGGGGAGCTGTTTTTT. It encodes CASRLFLGAGELFF.

V is TRBV7-9 and J is TRBJ1-6; TRBD1 aligns across 9 bases. The CDR3 covers 14 residues. The germline CDR1 and CDR2 sequences are SEHNR and FQNEAQ (reference sequence). V was pared by 4 bases and J by 9 bases, with 4 bases of the junction left unmatched. CDR3 nucleotide sequence: TGTGCCAGCAGCTCGGACAGGGGCGGTTCACCCCTCCACTTT. It codes for CASSSDRGGSPLHF.